The rows below give T cell receptor beta chains drawn from one sample of a study of blood T cell repertoires in COVID-19. Profiled with immunoSEQ multiplex PCR; TCRdb holds only in-frame clones, not every one. The sample carries some 250,000 clones, around 89% recorded once. The specimen sequenced was PBMCs or T cells enriched from blood (not recorded which). The receptors derive from a man between 35 and 55 years old who had recovered from COVID-19. CDR3s include the opening cysteine and the closing phenylalanine or tryptophan. The order of the fields is J gene, V gene, D gene, clone size, CDR3 protein, CDR3 DNA. The D gene is left open where the match is weak. Rows give clone size only sometimes, using once, few, many, or a class for an expanded clone.

>TRBJ2-1|TRBV6-5|.|.
CASRRQYNNEQFF
TGTGCCAGCCGGCGACAGTACAACAATGAGCAGTTCTTC
>TRBJ2-7|TRBV27|.|.
CASSLWPYSNEQYF
TGTGCCAGCAGTTTATGGCCCTACAGTAACGAGCAGTACTTC
>TRBJ1-1|TRBV12-1|.|.
CASSFVGQGVMNTEAFF
TGTGCCAGCAGCTTTGTAGGGCAGGGGGTGATGAACACTGAAGCTTTCTTT
>TRBJ2-2|TRBV5-1|TRBD1|once
CASIKTDRETGELFF
TGCGCCAGCATCAAGACGGACAGGGAAACCGGGGAGCTGTTTTTT
>TRBJ2-2|TRBV7-8|.|.
CASSAGLLVPGELFF
TGTGCCAGCAGCGCTGGCCTGCTAGTTCCCGGGGAGCTGTTTTTT
>TRBJ2-2|TRBV19|TRBD2|.
CASSLRASGRGYTGELFF
TGTGCCAGTAGTCTACGGGCTAGCGGGAGGGGTTACACCGGGGAGCTGTTTTTT
>TRBJ2-3|TRBV11-2|TRBD2|.
CASSLGNSGRASDTQYF
TGTGCCAGCAGCTTAGGTAATAGCGGGAGGGCCTCAGATACGCAGTATTTT
>TRBJ2-5|TRBV5-1|.|.
CASSLDRQLGQETQYF
TGCGCCAGCAGCCTGGATAGACAGTTAGGACAAGAGACCCAGTACTTC
>TRBJ2-7|TRBV29-1|.|once
CSVEAVSSYEQYF
TGCAGCGTTGAGGCGGTCAGCTCCTACGAGCAGTACTTC
>TRBJ2-7|TRBV18|.|few
CASSPVQRAYEQYF
TGTGCCAGCTCACCAGTCCAGCGGGCTTACGAGCAGTACTTC
>TRBJ1-5|TRBV2|.|.
CASSSPAGPSGADSNQPQHF
TGTGCCAGCAGTTCCCCGGCAGGGCCGTCTGGAGCCGATAGCAATCAGCCCCAGCATTTT
>TRBJ2-3|TRBV7-9|TRBD2|.
CASSLGGRATDTQYF
TGTGCCAGCAGCTTGGGCGGGAGGGCAACAGATACGCAGTATTTT
>TRBJ1-5|TRBV15|.|.
CATSREHYSNQPQHF
TGTGCCACCAGCAGAGAACATTATAGCAATCAGCCCCAGCATTTT
>TRBJ1-1|TRBV4-1|TRBD1|.
CASSQGDRNTEAFF
TGCGCCAGCAGCCAAGGGGACAGGAACACTGAAGCTTTCTTT
>TRBJ2-6|TRBV7-2|TRBD1|.
CASSFTPGQGAGANVLTF
TGTGCCAGCAGCTTCACCCCGGGACAGGGCGCCGGGGCCAACGTCCTGACTTTC
>TRBJ2-1|TRBV5-6|.|.
CASSLARQGSYNEQFF
TGTGCCAGCAGCTTGGCACGTCAGGGGTCCTACAATGAGCAGTTCTTC
>TRBJ1-6|TRBV3-1/TRBV3-2|.|.
CASSQDAGSTSPLHF
TGTGCCAGCAGCCAAGATGCGGGGTCGACATCACCCCTCCACTTT
>TRBJ1-3|TRBV18|TRBD1|few
CASSPPFEGAAGNTIYF
TGTGCCAGCTCACCGCCCTTTGAGGGGGCGGCTGGAAACACCATATATTTT
>TRBJ2-7|TRBV12-3/TRBV12-4|TRBD2|few
CASGGVATYEQYF
TGTGCCAGCGGGGGGGTAGCCACCTACGAGCAGTACTTC
>TRBJ1-3|TRBV5-4|.|.
CASSQQVLGSENTIYF
TGTGCCAGCAGCCAACAAGTTTTAGGATCGGAGAACACCATATATTTT
>TRBJ1-5|TRBV7-2|TRBD1|.
CASSLGTGFGPQHF
TGTGCCAGCAGCTTAGGGACAGGGTTTGGGCCCCAGCATTTT
>TRBJ1-6|TRBV27|TRBD1|.
CASSLWTGSMDSPLHF
TGTGCCAGCAGCCTTTGGACAGGGAGTATGGATTCACCCCTCCACTTT
>TRBJ2-7|TRBV25-1|.|.
CASSEYGLSSYEQYF
TGTGCTAGCAGTGAATATGGGCTGAGCTCCTACGAGCAGTACTTC
>TRBJ2-3|TRBV19|TRBD2|.
CASSSLAVSTDTQYF
TGTGCCAGTAGTTCACTAGCGGTTAGCACAGATACGCAGTATTTT
>TRBJ1-5|TRBV19|.|.
CASSPQINQPQHF
TGTGCCAGTAGTCCTCAGATCAATCAGCCCCAGCATTTT
>TRBJ2-1|TRBV11-1|TRBD2|.
CASSLDGGDSYNEQFF
TGTGCCAGCAGCCTAGATGGGGGGGATTCGTACAATGAGCAGTTCTTC
>TRBJ2-7|TRBV9|.|.
CASSVSPRTNSYEQYF
TGTGCCAGCAGCGTAAGTCCACGGACTAACTCCTACGAGCAGTACTTC
>TRBJ2-2|TRBV5-4|.|once
CASTSRVGNTGELFF
TGTGCCAGCACCTCCAGGGTTGGGAACACCGGGGAGCTGTTTTTT
>TRBJ2-1|TRBV3-1/TRBV3-2|.|.
CASSRTIDGSYNEQFF
TGTGCCAGCAGCCGGACTATCGACGGCTCCTACAATGAGCAGTTCTTC
>TRBJ2-1|TRBV5-8|TRBD2|.
CASSRTSGSSNEQFF
TGTGCCAGCAGCCGGACTAGCGGGAGTTCCAATGAGCAGTTCTTC
>TRBJ2-1|TRBV28|.|.
CASSLLEINNYNEQFF
TGTGCCAGCAGTTTGCTGGAGATAAATAACTACAATGAGCAGTTCTTC
>TRBJ2-2|TRBV9|.|.
CASSVGNGELFF
TGTGCCAGCAGCGTAGGTAACGGGGAGCTGTTTTTT
>TRBJ2-7|TRBV5-4|TRBD1|.
CASSDPRQGLNYEQYF
TGTGCCAGCAGCGACCCCAGACAGGGCCTGAACTACGAGCAGTACTTC
>TRBJ1-5|TRBV6-5|.|.
CASRSEGSNQPQHF
TGTGCCAGCAGATCCGAGGGTAGCAATCAGCCCCAGCATTTT
>TRBJ2-5|TRBV12-5|.|.
CASGSPTGEETQYF
TGTGCTAGTGGTTCCCCTACCGGAGAAGAGACCCAGTACTTC
>TRBJ1-1|TRBV18|.|.
CASSPQAGEDTEAFF
TGTGCCAGCTCACCACAGGCTGGTGAGGACACTGAAGCTTTCTTT
>TRBJ1-2|TRBV12-3/TRBV12-4|TRBD1|.
CASSRGFYGYTF
TGTGCCAGCAGCAGGGGGTTCTATGGCTACACCTTC
>TRBJ1-1|TRBV15|TRBD1|.
CATSRGVTQGASSEAFF
TGTGCCACCAGCAGAGGGGTAACACAGGGGGCGTCATCTGAAGCTTTCTTT
>TRBJ1-2|TRBV29-1|.|.
CSVEDWTARDYGYTF
TGCAGCGTAGAGGACTGGACAGCTCGGGACTATGGCTACACCTTC
>TRBJ1-4|TRBV5-4|TRBD1|.
CASSRGDRGREKLFF
TGTGCCAGCAGCCGGGGGGACAGGGGGCGTGAAAAACTGTTTTTT
>TRBJ1-6|TRBV28|TRBD1|.
CASNAGTGFSRSYNSPLHF
TGTGCCAGCAACGCCGGGACAGGGTTTTCGAGGTCCTATAATTCACCCCTCCACTTT
>TRBJ2-7|TRBV7-9|.|once
CASSHPDRSYEQYF
TGTGCCAGCAGTCACCCGGACAGATCCTACGAGCAGTACTTC
>TRBJ2-1|TRBV19|TRBD2|.
CASSTFAGSGSGEQFF
TGTGCCAGTAGTACCTTTGCGGGGAGCGGGAGTGGTGAGCAGTTCTTC
>TRBJ2-5|TRBV2|TRBD1|.
CASNGPTGTGRFETQYF
TGTGCCAGCAACGGACCCACCGGGACAGGGCGCTTCGAGACCCAGTACTTC